Detailed here is one T cell receptor beta chain. The germline V and J ends were trimmed by 4 bases and 4 bases, with 14 bases remaining between them. Germline values: CDR1 LNHDA, CDR2 SQIVND (reference sequence). The CDR3 length is 16 residues. The method was immunoSEQ multiplex PCR; TCRdb's version includes in-frame clones alone and lacks a portion of them. In the table there are 90,000 to 100,000 clones, just over 90% of which are singletons. These data come from a study of T cell changes during pregnancy in multiple sclerosis. The rearrangement joins TRBV19 to TRBJ1-6, with D perhaps TRBD1 (6 bases). The sequence was collected from a female donor in good health, enrolled as a control in a pregnancy study. This specimen consisted of peripheral blood, obtained after pregnancy. The DNA for the CDR3 is TGTGCCAGTAGTACCTTAGGACAGTCTTATAATTCACCCCTCCACTTT. This translates into CASSTLGQSYNSPLHF.